This T cell receptor beta chain was sequenced in a study of blood T cell repertoires in COVID-19. Measured with immunoSEQ multiplex PCR; TCRdb has only the in-frame clones, and not every one. The profile shows under 45,000 clones, about 86% of them singletons. Trimming shortened V by 2 bases and J by 3 bases, and 4 bases separated the two germline ends. There are 12 residues in the CDR3. CDR1 and CDR2 (germline): ENHRY, SYGVKD. The rearrangement uses TRBV10-3 and TRBJ1-2, with unresolved D. The clonotype was recovered from a human donor in a cohort sampled during active COVID-19. The specimen was peripheral blood. DNA for the CDR3: TGTGCCATCAGTGAGCCCGACTATGGCTACACCTTC. It encodes CAISEPDYGYTF.